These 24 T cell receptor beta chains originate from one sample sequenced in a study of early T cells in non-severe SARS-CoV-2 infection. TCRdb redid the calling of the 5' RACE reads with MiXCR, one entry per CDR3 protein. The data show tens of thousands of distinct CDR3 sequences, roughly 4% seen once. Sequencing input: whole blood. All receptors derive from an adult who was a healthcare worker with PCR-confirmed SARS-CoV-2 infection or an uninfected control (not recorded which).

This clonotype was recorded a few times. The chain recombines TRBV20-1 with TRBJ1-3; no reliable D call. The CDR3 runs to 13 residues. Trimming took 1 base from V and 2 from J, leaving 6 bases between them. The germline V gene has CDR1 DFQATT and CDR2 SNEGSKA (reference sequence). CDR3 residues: CSARVGTGNTIYF. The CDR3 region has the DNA TGCAGTGCTAGAGTCGGGACTGGAAACACCATATATTTT.

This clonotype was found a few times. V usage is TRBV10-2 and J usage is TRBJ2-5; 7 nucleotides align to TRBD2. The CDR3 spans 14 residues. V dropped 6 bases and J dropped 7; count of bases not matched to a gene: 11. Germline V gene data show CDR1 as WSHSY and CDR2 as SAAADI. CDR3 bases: TGCGCCAGCAGAGAGCGGGGAGGCCTAGGGACCCAGTACTTC. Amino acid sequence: CASRERGGLGTQYF.

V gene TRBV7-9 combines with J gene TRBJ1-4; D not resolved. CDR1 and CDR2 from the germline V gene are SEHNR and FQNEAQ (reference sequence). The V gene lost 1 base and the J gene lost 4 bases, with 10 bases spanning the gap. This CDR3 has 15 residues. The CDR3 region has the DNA TGTGCCAGCAGCTTAGGGCGGAATAATAATGAAAAACTGTTTTTT. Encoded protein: CASSLGRNNNEKLFF.

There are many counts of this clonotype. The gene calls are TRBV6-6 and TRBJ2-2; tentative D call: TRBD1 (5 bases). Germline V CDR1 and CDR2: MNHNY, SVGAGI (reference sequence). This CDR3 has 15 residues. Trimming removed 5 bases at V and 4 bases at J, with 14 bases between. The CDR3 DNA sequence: TGTGCCAGCAGTCCCCGGGTTCAGGGCACCGGGGAGCTGTTTTTT. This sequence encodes CASSPRVQGTGELFF.

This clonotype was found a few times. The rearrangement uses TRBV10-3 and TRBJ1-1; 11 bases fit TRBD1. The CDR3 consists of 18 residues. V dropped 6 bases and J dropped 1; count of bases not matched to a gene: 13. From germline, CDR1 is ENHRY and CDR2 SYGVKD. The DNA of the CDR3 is TGTGCCATCAGGGCTCAGGGACAGGGGGTTTTGGGGAACACTGAAGCTTTCTTT. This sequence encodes CAIRAQGQGVLGNTEAFF.

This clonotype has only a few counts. CDR3 sequence: CASTTTGTSYTEAFF. Written as DNA, the CDR3 is TGTGCCAGCACCACAACGGGGACCTCCTACACTGAAGCTTTCTTT. The chain carries TRBV11-2 and TRBJ1-1; D might be TRBD1 (5 bases). This CDR3 has 15 residues. The germline V gene has CDR1 SGHAT and CDR2 FQNNGV. The V end lost 7 bases, the J end lost 3 bases, and 18 bases lay between the germline ends.

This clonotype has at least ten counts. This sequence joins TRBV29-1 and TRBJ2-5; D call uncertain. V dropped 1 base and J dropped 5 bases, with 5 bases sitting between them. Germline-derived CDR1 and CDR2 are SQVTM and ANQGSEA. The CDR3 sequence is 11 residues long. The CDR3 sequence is CSVEVVETQYF. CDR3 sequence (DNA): TGCAGCGTTGAAGTTGTGGAGACCCAGTACTTC. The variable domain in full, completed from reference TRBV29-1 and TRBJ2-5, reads SAVISQKPSRDICQRGTSLTIQCQVDSQVTMMFWYRQQPGQSLTLIATANQGSEATYESGFVIDKFPISRPNLTFSTLTVSNMSPEDSSIYLCSVEVVETQYFGPGTRLLVL.

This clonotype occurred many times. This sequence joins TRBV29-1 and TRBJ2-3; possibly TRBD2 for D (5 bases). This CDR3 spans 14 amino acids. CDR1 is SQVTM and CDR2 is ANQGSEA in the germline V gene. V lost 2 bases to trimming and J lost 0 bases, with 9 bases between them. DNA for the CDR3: TGCAGCGTTGAACTCTGGGAGAGCACAGATACGCAGTATTTT. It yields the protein CSVELWESTDTQYF.

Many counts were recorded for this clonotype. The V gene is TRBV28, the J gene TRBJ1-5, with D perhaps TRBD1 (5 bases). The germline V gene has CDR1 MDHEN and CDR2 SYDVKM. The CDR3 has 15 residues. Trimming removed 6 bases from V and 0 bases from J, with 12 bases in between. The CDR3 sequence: CASRRTMYSNQPQHF. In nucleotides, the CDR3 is TGTGCCAGCAGGCGGACAATGTATAGCAATCAGCCCCAGCATTTT.

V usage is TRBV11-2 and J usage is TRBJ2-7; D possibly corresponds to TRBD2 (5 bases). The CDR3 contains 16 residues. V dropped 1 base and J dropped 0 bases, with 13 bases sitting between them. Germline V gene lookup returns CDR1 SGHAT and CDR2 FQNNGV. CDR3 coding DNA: TGTGCCAGCAGCTTAGGGGAGCCAGGTGACTCCTACGAGCAGTACTTC. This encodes CASSLGEPGDSYEQYF.

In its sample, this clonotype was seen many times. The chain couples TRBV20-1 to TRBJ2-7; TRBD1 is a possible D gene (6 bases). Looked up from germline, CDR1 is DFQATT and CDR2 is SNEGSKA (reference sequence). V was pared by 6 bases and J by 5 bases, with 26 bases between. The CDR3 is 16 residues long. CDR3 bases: TGCAGTGCCTTCCTCCCTCAGGGGATTAGTTTCCACGAGCAGTACTTC. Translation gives CSAFLPQGISFHEQYF.

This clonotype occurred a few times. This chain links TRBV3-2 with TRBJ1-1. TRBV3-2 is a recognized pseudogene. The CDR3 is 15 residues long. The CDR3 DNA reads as TGTGCCAGCAGCCAAGTGAACACCCAGAACACTGAAGCTTTCTTT. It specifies CASSQVNTQNTEAFF.

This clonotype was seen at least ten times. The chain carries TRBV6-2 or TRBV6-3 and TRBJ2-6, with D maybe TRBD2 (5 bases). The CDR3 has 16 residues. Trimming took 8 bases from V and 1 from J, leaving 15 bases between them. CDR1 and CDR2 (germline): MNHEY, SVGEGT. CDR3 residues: CASRAGGQSGANVLTF. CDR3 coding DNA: TGTGCCAGCCGAGCCGGAGGTCAATCTGGGGCCAACGTCCTGACTTTC.

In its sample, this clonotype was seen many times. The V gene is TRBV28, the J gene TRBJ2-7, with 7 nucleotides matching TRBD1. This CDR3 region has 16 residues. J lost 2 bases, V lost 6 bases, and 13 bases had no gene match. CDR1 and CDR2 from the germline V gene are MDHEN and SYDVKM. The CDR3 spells CASSLPTGAPPYEQYF. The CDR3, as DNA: TGTGCCAGCAGCTTACCTACAGGGGCCCCCCCCTACGAGCAGTACTTC.

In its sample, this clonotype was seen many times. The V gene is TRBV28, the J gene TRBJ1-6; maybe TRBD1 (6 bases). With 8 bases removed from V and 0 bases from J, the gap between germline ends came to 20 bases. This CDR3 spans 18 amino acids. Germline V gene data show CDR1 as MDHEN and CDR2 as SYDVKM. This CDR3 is CASLPSTGSSSYNSPLHF. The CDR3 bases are TGTGCCAGCCTTCCTTCGACAGGTTCAAGCTCCTATAATTCACCCCTCCACTTT.

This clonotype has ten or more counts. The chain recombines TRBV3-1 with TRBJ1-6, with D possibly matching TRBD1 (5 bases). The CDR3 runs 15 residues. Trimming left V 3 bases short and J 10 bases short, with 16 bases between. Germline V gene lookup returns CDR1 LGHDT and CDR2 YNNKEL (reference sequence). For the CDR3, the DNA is TGTGCCAGCAGCCAGGGGGACTGGTGGACGTCACCCCTCCACTTT. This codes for CASSQGDWWTSPLHF.

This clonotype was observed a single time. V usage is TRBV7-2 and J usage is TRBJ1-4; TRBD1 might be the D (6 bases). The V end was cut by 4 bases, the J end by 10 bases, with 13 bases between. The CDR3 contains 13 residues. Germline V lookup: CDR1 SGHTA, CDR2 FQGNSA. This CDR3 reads CASSSGAGGKLFF. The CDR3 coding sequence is TGTGCCAGCAGCTCAGGGGCCGGGGGAAAACTGTTTTTT.

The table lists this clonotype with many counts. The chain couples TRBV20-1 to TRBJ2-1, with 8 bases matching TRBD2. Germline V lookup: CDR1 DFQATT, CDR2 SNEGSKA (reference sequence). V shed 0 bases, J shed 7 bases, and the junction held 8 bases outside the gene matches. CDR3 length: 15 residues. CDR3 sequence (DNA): TGCAGTGCTAGAGATCTTTCGGGAGGGCCGAATGAGCAGTTCTTC. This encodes CSARDLSGGPNEQFF.

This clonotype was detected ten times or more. CDR3 sequence (DNA): TGTGCCAGCAGTGAGGTCCGTAATGAAAAACTGTTTTTT. Translating gives CASSEVRNEKLFF. The V and J genes are TRBV2 and TRBJ1-4, with no clear D. The germline gives CDR1 SNHLY, CDR2 FYNNEI. The V end was cut by 3 bases, the J end by 4 bases, with 6 bases between. The CDR3 loop spans 13 amino acids.

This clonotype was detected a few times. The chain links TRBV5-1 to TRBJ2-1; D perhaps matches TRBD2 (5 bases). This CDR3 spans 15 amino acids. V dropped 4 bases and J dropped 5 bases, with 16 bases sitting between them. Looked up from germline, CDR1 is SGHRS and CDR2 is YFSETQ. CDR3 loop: CASSPARRQDNEQFF. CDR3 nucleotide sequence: TGCGCCAGCAGCCCGGCGCGGAGGCAAGACAATGAGCAGTTCTTC. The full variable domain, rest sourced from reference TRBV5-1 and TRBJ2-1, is KAGVTQTPRYLIKTRGQQVTLSCSPISGHRSVSWYQQTPGQGLQFLFEYFSETQRNKGNFPGRFSGRQFSNSRSEMNVSTLELGDSALYLCASSPARRQDNEQFFGPGTRLTVL.

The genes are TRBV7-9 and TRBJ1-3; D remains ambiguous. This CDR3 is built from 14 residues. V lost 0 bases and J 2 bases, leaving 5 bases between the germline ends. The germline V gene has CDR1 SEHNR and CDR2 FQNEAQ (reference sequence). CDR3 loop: CASSLAQPGNTIYF. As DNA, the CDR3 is TGTGCCAGCAGCTTAGCACAGCCTGGAAACACCATATATTTT. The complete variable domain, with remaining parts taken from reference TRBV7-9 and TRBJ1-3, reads DTGVSQNPRHKITKRGQNVTFRCDPISEHNRLYWYRQTLGQGPEFLTYFQNEAQLEKSRLLSDRFSAERPKGSFSTLEIQRTEQGDSAMYLCASSLAQPGNTIYFGEGSWLTVV.

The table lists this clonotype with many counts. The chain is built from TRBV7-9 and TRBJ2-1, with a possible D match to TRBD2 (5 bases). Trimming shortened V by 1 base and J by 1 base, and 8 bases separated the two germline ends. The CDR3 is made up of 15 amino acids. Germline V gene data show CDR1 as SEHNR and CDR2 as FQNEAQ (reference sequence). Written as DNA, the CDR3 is TGTGCCAGCAGCTTAGGCGGGTGGTCCTACAATGAGCAGTTCTTC. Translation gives CASSLGGWSYNEQFF.

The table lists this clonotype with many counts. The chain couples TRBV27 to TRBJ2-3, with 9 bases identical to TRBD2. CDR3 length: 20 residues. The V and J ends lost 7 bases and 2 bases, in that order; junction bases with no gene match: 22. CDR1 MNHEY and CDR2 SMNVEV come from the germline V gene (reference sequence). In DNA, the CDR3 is TGTGCCAGCACCCCCCGTGGGGGGCTAGCGGGGCGACCTAACACAGATACGCAGTATTTT. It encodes CASTPRGGLAGRPNTDTQYF.

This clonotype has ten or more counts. The CDR3 DNA follows: TGTGCCAGCAGCGTAGCTACCGTCCACACAGATACGCAGTATTTT. This sequence encodes CASSVATVHTDTQYF. The chain is built from TRBV9 and TRBJ2-3; D remains ambiguous. V was clipped by 0 bases and J by 2 bases, with 10 bases between them. The CDR3 contains 15 residues. Per germline, CDR1 SGDLS and CDR2 YYNGEE.